Sequencing of this T cell receptor beta chain was carried out in a study of T-cell memory formation after mild COVID-19. Each CDR3 protein gets one entry after TCRdb re-called the 5' RACE reads with MiXCR. Of around 390,000 distinct CDR3 sequences in the sample, more than 15% were seen once. V lost 3 bases to trimming and J lost 2 bases; unmatched junction nucleotides: 2. This CDR3 has 15 amino acids. CDR1 is SGHTA, CDR2 FQGNSA, per germline. This clonotype was recorded only once. The receptor's source is a man aged 18 to 29 who had mild COVID-19 (a few samples of this study predate the infection). Cell type and time point are not known. Sequences were obtained from PBMCs or a T cell subset sorted from them (not recorded which). This chain joins TRBV7-2 and TRBJ2-3; 10 nucleotides agree with TRBD2. The CDR3 loop reads CASSFTSGDTDTQYF. CDR3 sequence (DNA): TGTGCCAGCAGCTTCACTAGCGGGGACACAGATACGCAGTATTTT.